The 17 T cell receptor beta chains given below trace back to one sample, sequenced in a study of shared clonotypes between healthy human individuals. Assay: immunoSEQ multiplex PCR; the TCRdb copy retains only in-frame clones and omits some. The sample holds over a million clones; around 78% are singletons and the top ten take 0.4% to 0.55%. The specimen was memory CD4+ T cells from PBMCs. As for subset: CD45RA-negative fraction. Receptors originate from a man aged 18 to 29 in good health. Some clones in this sample may be carry-over from other donors' samples.

This rearrangement joins TRBV27 to TRBJ2-7; 15 nucleotides agree with TRBD2. Germline lookup yields CDR1 MNHEY and CDR2 SMNVEV (reference sequence). V was pared by 2 bases and J by 7 bases, with 21 bases of the junction left unmatched. The CDR3 extends over 21 amino acids. CDR3 in amino acids: CASSLRLRTSGRAPRDREQYF. Here the CDR3 DNA reads TGTGCCAGCAGTTTAAGATTAAGGACTAGCGGGAGGGCACCGAGAGATAGGGAGCAGTACTTC.

The chain recombines TRBV5-1 with TRBJ1-1; weak D call: TRBD1 (6 bases). The V end was cut by 0 bases, the J end by 4 bases, with 13 bases between. There are 15 residues in the CDR3. The germline V gene has CDR1 SGHRS and CDR2 YFSETQ. CDR3 sequence reads: CASSLGGTRGTEAFF. CDR3 in DNA: TGCGCCAGCAGCTTGGGTGGGACACGGGGCACTGAAGCTTTCTTT.

V gene TRBV27 combines with J gene TRBJ1-5; D is unclear. This CDR3 has 14 amino acids. Germline lookup yields CDR1 MNHEY and CDR2 SMNVEV (reference sequence). Trimming cost V 5 bases and J 0 bases, with 8 bases left between them. CDR3 nucleotide sequence: TGTGCCAGCAGTGAAACAAATAGCAATCAGCCCCAGCATTTT. Translated, it gives CASSETNSNQPQHF.

This sequence joins TRBV28 and TRBJ1-4; perhaps TRBD1 as D (5 bases). V lost 7 bases and J 0 bases, leaving 12 bases between the germline ends. The length of the CDR3 is 15 residues. CDR1 and CDR2 (germline): MDHEN, SYDVKM. The DNA for the CDR3 is TGTGCCAGCACCGCTTGGGGGGCAACTAATGAAAAACTGTTTTTT. Amino acid sequence: CASTAWGATNEKLFF. The full variable domain, completed using reference TRBV28 and TRBJ1-4, is DVKVTQSSRYLVKRTGEKVFLECVQDMDHENMFWYRQDPGLGLRLIYFSYDVKMKEKGDIPEGYSVSREKKERFSLILESASTNQTSMYLCASTAWGATNEKLFFGSGTQLSVL.

The genes are TRBV7-9 and TRBJ2-7; 8 bases are shared with TRBD2. V lost 8 bases and J lost 0; bases outside the gene matches: 18. Looked up from germline, CDR1 is SEHNR and CDR2 is FQNEAQ (reference sequence). The CDR3 contains 18 residues. The CDR3 region has the DNA TGTGCCAGCGCCCCCTGGGGAGGGCGGGAGGCTTACTCCTACGAGCAGTACTTC. Amino acid sequence: CASAPWGGREAYSYEQYF.

The rearrangement joins TRBV7-2 to TRBJ2-7; 9 bases are a match to TRBD1. In germline, CDR1 is SGHTA, CDR2 FQGNSA. With 6 bases clipped from V and 6 bases from J, the junction kept 6 bases outside the gene matches. The CDR3 extends over 13 amino acids. The DNA of the CDR3 is TGTGCCAGCAGACGACAGGGGGGCCTCGAGCAGTACTTC. It encodes CASRRQGGLEQYF.

This rearrangement joins TRBV18 to TRBJ1-4, with a tentative D call TRBD1 (5 bases). CDR3 length: 16 amino acids. Germline loops: CDR1 KGHSH, CDR2 LQKENI. The V gene lost 2 bases and the J gene lost 2 bases, with 12 bases spanning the gap. The CDR3 DNA reads as TGTGCCAGCTCACCAAGTCGGGGCGCGACTAATGAAAAACTGTTTTTT. Its protein product is CASSPSRGATNEKLFF.

The CDR3 DNA reads as TGTGCCAGCAGTTCAGCAGCAGATACGCAGTATTTT. This sequence encodes CASSSAADTQYF. The rearrangement links TRBV2 to TRBJ2-3; D call uncertain. From germline, CDR1 is SNHLY and CDR2 FYNNEI. Deletions cut 5 bases from V and 4 bases from J, with 7 bases between. This CDR3 has 12 amino acids.

The count of this clone is one. The chain combines TRBV2 with TRBJ1-4, with D unresolved. The V gene lost 6 bases and the J gene lost 8 bases, with 7 bases spanning the gap. Looked up from germline, CDR1 is SNHLY and CDR2 is FYNNEI. CDR3 length: 11 residues. The CDR3 here is CASRAPEKLFF. The DNA for the CDR3 is TGTGCCAGCAGGGCCCCCGAAAAACTGTTTTTT.

This clone was recorded a few times. The chain links TRBV7-9 to TRBJ2-1; D is perhaps TRBD2 (5 bases). This CDR3 comprises 12 residues. Trimming cost V 0 bases and J 14 bases, with 11 bases left between them. Germline CDR1 SEHNR, CDR2 FQNEAQ (reference sequence). CDR3 in DNA: TGTGCCAGCAGCTTAGCGCGTGGGGAGAAGTTCTTC. Its translation is CASSLARGEKFF.

This clone was seen only a few times. V usage is TRBV28 and J usage is TRBJ2-1, with TRBD2 matching over 7 bases. The CDR3 is made up of 16 amino acids. Germline-derived CDR1 and CDR2 are MDHEN and SYDVKM. Losses at the gene ends were 4 bases for V and 5 bases for J; bases not matched to a gene: 11. The CDR3 reads CASSSPGSGYNNEQFF. The CDR3 coding sequence is TGTGCCAGCAGTTCCCCGGGTAGCGGGTACAACAATGAGCAGTTCTTC.

The V and J genes are TRBV11-2 and TRBJ1-5; D is perhaps TRBD1 (5 bases). Between the trimmed V and J ends, which lost 5 bases and 6 bases, there was a span of 17 bases. The CDR3 totals 15 residues. CDR1 is SGHAT and CDR2 is FQNNGV in the germline V gene. CDR3 in DNA: TGTGCCAGCAGCCCTAGAGCGGGGGACGGTCAGCCCCAGCATTTT. This encodes CASSPRAGDGQPQHF.

The gene calls are TRBV29-1 and TRBJ2-2, with 10 bases aligning to TRBD1. This CDR3 region has 14 residues. Germline CDR1 SQVTM, CDR2 ANQGSEA. Trimming removed 7 bases from V and 5 bases from J; junction bases left unmatched: 7. CDR3 residues: CSGRQGARTGELFF. In nucleotides, the CDR3 is TGCAGCGGGCGACAGGGGGCGAGAACCGGGGAGCTGTTTTTT.

This chain joins TRBV6-6 and TRBJ2-1, with 9 nucleotides matching TRBD2. The germline gives CDR1 MNHNY, CDR2 SVGAGI (reference sequence). The CDR3 sequence is 16 residues long. V shed 0 bases and J 8 bases; nucleotides not matched to a gene: 8. The CDR3 here is CASSYSPAGGWHEQFF. In DNA, the CDR3 is TGTGCCAGCAGTTACTCTCCGGCGGGAGGGTGGCATGAGCAGTTCTTC.

The rearrangement joins TRBV4-3 to TRBJ2-1, with 12 bases aligning to TRBD2. Looked up from germline, CDR1 is LGHNA and CDR2 is YSLEER. J gave up 8 bases and V 4 bases, and 9 bases lay outside the gene matches. The CDR3 contains 16 residues. CDR3 sequence reads: CASSPGRLAGEHEQFF. In DNA, the CDR3 is TGCGCCAGCAGCCCCGGGCGACTAGCGGGAGAACATGAGCAGTTCTTC.

V gene TRBV27 combines with J gene TRBJ2-7, with D perhaps TRBD2 (7 bases). V was shortened by 4 bases and J by 2 bases, with 15 bases between the two germline ends. Germline V gene lookup returns CDR1 MNHEY and CDR2 SMNVEV (reference sequence). The CDR3 covers 15 residues. The CDR3 DNA follows: TGTGCCAGCAGTTCCTCTAGGGGGGGGGCCTACGAGCAGTACTTC. Its translation is CASSSSRGGAYEQYF.

A remark on this clone: Other DNA sequences in the sample encode the same CDR3. The gene calls are TRBV7-9 and TRBJ2-5; D gene unclear. Trimming removed 5 bases at V and 5 bases at J, with 6 bases between. Germline CDR1 SEHNR, CDR2 FQNEAQ (reference sequence). The CDR3 runs 11 residues. The CDR3 sequence is CASSPLETQYF. In nucleotides, the CDR3 is TGTGCCAGCAGCCCACTGGAGACCCAGTACTTC.